The present T cell receptor beta chain was sequenced within a study of tumor-infiltrating lymphocytes in primary liver carcinoma (dated by TCRdb to 2016 to 2017). A note on the overall study: Of the five patients (three men and two women, aged 30 to 69 years), four had hepatocellular carcinoma and one had combined HCC and intrahepatic cholangiocarcinoma. The five patients had tumors of stage T1-T3 N0M0, with maximum diameters ranging from roughly 4.2 to 10 cm. Samples yielded roughly 3.5 to 8 million productive TCRbeta reads; read depth did not differ significantly between tissue types. For each liver tumor, the study sampled five regions along with adjacent normal tissue and blood, and applied TCRbeta repertoire sequencing, expression microarrays and whole-exome sequencing. A total of some 35 specimens from 5 patients went through TCRbeta repertoire sequencing, namely 25 tumor regions, 5 adjacent noncancerous liver tissues and 5 peripheral blood samples. To link TCRbeta repertoire diversity to the local molecular phenotype, the approximately 23 tumor region samples were profiled with Agilent mRNA microarrays. Repertoires from technical replicates were highly reproducible, with mean shared-clone rates roughly 0.87 and correlation coefficients above 0.95.

Paper-wide results and their limitations: The study included only four to six patients, and the authors note findings should be validated in a larger study. Only roughly 8-25% of top clones appeared in all five regions of a tumor, which suggests that tumor-infiltrating T cells are spatially heterogeneous. Bulk unsorted samples precluded comparing CD4+ and CD8+ T cell repertoires. Only the TCR beta chain was sequenced, so true repertoire diversity is likely underestimated because unpaired alpha chains were not captured. Repertoire overlap was found to be higher between tumor regions (mean about 35%) than between tumor-adjacent (approximately 17%) or tumor-blood (14%) pairs, consistent with antigen-driven expansion. Compared with blood, tumors had a significantly larger share of the repertoire taken up by the top 250 clones (p = 0.039).

The germline V gene encodes CDR1 SGHAT and CDR2 FQNNGV. The CDR3, cysteine through phenylalanine, is 18 amino acids long. The read is trimmed to its CDR3 DNA, 54 bases read in frame from base 1. Using a constant-region primer and ProtoScript II reverse transcriptase, TCRbeta-specific cDNA was reverse-transcribed from 500 to 650 ng total RNA. The TCRbeta libraries were prepared through three rounds of nested multiplex PCR following a slightly modified ARM-PCR procedure. Each of the first two PCR rounds ran for approximately 10 cycles and used multiplex TRBV1-TRBV30 forward primers together with a Cbeta reverse primer. Sample barcodes and Illumina adapters were added in a final 25-cycle PCR using Deep VentR polymerase. Before sequencing, amplicons between 200 and 500 bp were purified from gel using a QIAquick gel extraction kit. An Illumina HiSeq 2500 was used to sequence the TCRbeta amplicons with 250-bp paired-end reads. On the study's bioinformatics: To recover full CDR3 sequences, reads were quality-trimmed using Trimmomatic v0.33 and paired reads were then merged using FLASH v1.2.11. V, D and J germline segments were assigned to the rearranged TCRbeta sequences by MiGEC v1.2.1b. VDJtools v1.0.0 computed clonotype statistics and Shannon-Wiener diversity indices. To cut down on sampling bias, every analysis after diversity analysis relied on just the 250 most abundant clonotypes from each sample. TCRdb ran its own pipeline on the public reads, namely fastp trimming at Q25 and MiXCR clone calling, and kept in-frame beta chains. CDR3 protein sequences are deduplicated, and each keeps its most common genes and DNA. TCRdb's processing, not the authors' own work, is the source of the V and J calls. The sample has tens of thousands of distinct CDR3 sequences on record, less than 75% of them singletons. The leading ten clones occupy around 50% of the sample.

About this clonotype: Its antigen is unknown. One junction end does not reproduce the germline sequence, and a read error may be involved.

Total RNA and DNA were co-extracted from about 19-30 mg of bulk tissue with the AllPrep DNA/RNA mini kit, without cell sorting. Between late 2015 and March 2016, about five patients in China with histopathologically diagnosed primary liver carcinoma had surgical resection. Patients had chronic HBV infection and were treatment-naive at sampling. Each tumor was sampled at five spatially separated regions: the tumor centre plus the superior, inferior, left-lateral and right-lateral poles. Histological examination found more than 80% viable tumor cells in every tumor sample. Pieces of fresh tumor and adjacent tissue were cut in half, with one half kept in RNAlater at -80 degrees C and the other half sent for histology.

This sequence was found in a man in his forties with primary liver carcinoma and hepatitis B virus infection. Recombination linked TRBV11-2 to TRBJ2-5; tentative D gene TRBD2, with 6 bases matching. Specimen: liver tumor tissue from sampling region 2. Per the publication, the cell subset or site label means: tumor region T2, inferior pole. CDR3 reads: CGSSTSSIQGTGRETQYF. The DNA sequence is as follows: TGTGGCAGCAGCACTAGCTCAATCCAGGGTACTGGGCGGGAGACCCAGTACTTC.